This TCR beta chain is drawn from a study of T cell responses to AZD1222 COVID-19 vaccine. Study results and limitations: Recipients of AZD1222 seropositive at baseline numbered only five or six.

A note on this clone: Its antigen is still unknown.

Data came from immunoSEQ multiplex PCR; TCRdb stores just in-frame clones and leaves some out. The table has approximately 90,000 clones, over 85% seen once; the top ten hold about 2.9%. Germline V gene lookup returns CDR1 DFQATT and CDR2 SNEGSKA (reference sequence). The CDR3 has 11 residues. This sequence joins TRBV20-1 and TRBJ2-7; 7 bases match TRBD1. This specimen was peripheral blood, taken on day 0 of AZD1222 vaccination. The clonotype was recovered from an adult in good health. CDR3 in DNA: TGCTCAGGACAGGCGAACTACGAGCAGTACTTC. Translated: CSGQANYEQYF.